The present TCR beta chain was sequenced within a study of blood T cell repertoires in COVID-19. Trimming left V 4 bases short and J 6 bases short, with 16 bases between. Germline V gives CDR1 MNHNS, CDR2 SASEGT. The CDR3 spans 15 residues. Profiling relied on immunoSEQ multiplex PCR, and the TCRdb table lists in-frame clones only, not all of them. The profile shows over 250,000 clones, about 90% of them singletons. The clonotype comes from a woman aged 50 to 65 with COVID-19, enrolled during active disease. This chain joins TRBV6-1 and TRBJ1-5, with D possibly TRBD1 on 5 matching bases. The sample consisted of peripheral blood. Here the CDR3 DNA reads TGTGCCAGCAGTGCCTCAGCGGGGCGACCTCAGCCCCAGCATTTT. Translation: CASSASAGRPQPQHF.